The clone carrying this T cell receptor (beta chain) was counted between two and nine times. The sample originates from a study of blood T cell repertoires in COVID-19. Study in general: Sites in the United States, Italy and Spain provided acute and convalescent COVID-19 samples. PBMCs, B-cell-depleted T cells, or T cells provided the cDNA or gDNA that made up the material.

The J segment lost 9 bases and the V segment lost 5 bases, leaving 17 bases of the junction unmatched. The CDR3 consists of 16 residues. Per the germline V gene, CDR1 is GTSNPN and CDR2 is SVGIG (reference sequence). Per the original data handling: Quantification of nucleated cells was approximated via reference gene primer amplification. Only in-frame clones appear in the TCRdb table, and some are missing; sequencing was by immunoSEQ multiplex PCR. V, J and clone size reflect that table, while D and trimming were determined from the DNA. The table includes some 31,000 clones, around nine tenths detected once.

Material: peripheral blood. The origin of this receptor is a human donor in a cohort sampled during active COVID-19. The chain employs TRBV30 and TRBJ2-1, with 9 bases fitting TRBD2. The CDR3 is CAWGGGPGLARGEQFF. In DNA, the CDR3 is TGTGCCTGGGGAGGTGGGCCGGGACTAGCAAGGGGTGAGCAGTTCTTC. Drawing the rest from reference TRBV30 and TRBJ2-1, the complete variable domain is SQTIHQWPATLVQPVGSPLSLECTVEGTSNPNLYWYRQAAGRGLQLLFYSVGIGQISSEVPQNLSASRPQDRQFILSSKKLLLSDSGFYLCAWGGGPGLARGEQFFGPGTRLTVL.